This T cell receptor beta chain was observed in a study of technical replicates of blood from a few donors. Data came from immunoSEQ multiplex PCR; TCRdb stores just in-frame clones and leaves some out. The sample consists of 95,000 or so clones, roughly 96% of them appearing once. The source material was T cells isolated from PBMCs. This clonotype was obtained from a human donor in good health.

The CDR3 here is CASSTEGTGGYNEQFF. The CDR3 nucleotides are TGTGCCAGCAGCACCGAAGGGACAGGGGGCTACAATGAGCAGTTCTTC. V gene TRBV7-2 combines with J gene TRBJ2-1, with 11 nucleotides matching TRBD1. This CDR3 comprises 16 residues. V trimming: 5 bases; J trimming: 3 bases; junction bases outside the gene matches: 6. Germline V gene lookup returns CDR1 SGHTA and CDR2 FQGNSA.